This T cell receptor (beta chain) was sequenced during a study of T cell responses to AZD1222 COVID-19 vaccine. Study findings and constraints: An increase in Spike-specific TCR breadth and depth was observed after two AZD1222 doses.

Of note for this clone: Its antigen is not identified.

The data were produced by immunoSEQ multiplex PCR, yet TCRdb's version contains in-frame clones alone and is incomplete. In the table there are about 140,000 clones, approximately 92% of which are singletons. This CDR3 comprises 15 residues. V gave up 0 bases and J gave up 5 bases, with 13 bases separating them. Germline assignment: CDR1 PRHDT and CDR2 FYEKMQ (reference sequence). The rearrangement uses TRBV13 and TRBJ2-5; either TRBD1 or TRBD2 may supply D (5 bases each). The origin of this receptor is an adult in good health. The source material was peripheral blood, sampled on day 0 of AZD1222 vaccination. The CDR3 coding sequence is TGTGCCAGCAGCTTAGGAACTGGGGGTGTGGAGACCCAGTACTTC. It codes for CASSLGTGGVETQYF.